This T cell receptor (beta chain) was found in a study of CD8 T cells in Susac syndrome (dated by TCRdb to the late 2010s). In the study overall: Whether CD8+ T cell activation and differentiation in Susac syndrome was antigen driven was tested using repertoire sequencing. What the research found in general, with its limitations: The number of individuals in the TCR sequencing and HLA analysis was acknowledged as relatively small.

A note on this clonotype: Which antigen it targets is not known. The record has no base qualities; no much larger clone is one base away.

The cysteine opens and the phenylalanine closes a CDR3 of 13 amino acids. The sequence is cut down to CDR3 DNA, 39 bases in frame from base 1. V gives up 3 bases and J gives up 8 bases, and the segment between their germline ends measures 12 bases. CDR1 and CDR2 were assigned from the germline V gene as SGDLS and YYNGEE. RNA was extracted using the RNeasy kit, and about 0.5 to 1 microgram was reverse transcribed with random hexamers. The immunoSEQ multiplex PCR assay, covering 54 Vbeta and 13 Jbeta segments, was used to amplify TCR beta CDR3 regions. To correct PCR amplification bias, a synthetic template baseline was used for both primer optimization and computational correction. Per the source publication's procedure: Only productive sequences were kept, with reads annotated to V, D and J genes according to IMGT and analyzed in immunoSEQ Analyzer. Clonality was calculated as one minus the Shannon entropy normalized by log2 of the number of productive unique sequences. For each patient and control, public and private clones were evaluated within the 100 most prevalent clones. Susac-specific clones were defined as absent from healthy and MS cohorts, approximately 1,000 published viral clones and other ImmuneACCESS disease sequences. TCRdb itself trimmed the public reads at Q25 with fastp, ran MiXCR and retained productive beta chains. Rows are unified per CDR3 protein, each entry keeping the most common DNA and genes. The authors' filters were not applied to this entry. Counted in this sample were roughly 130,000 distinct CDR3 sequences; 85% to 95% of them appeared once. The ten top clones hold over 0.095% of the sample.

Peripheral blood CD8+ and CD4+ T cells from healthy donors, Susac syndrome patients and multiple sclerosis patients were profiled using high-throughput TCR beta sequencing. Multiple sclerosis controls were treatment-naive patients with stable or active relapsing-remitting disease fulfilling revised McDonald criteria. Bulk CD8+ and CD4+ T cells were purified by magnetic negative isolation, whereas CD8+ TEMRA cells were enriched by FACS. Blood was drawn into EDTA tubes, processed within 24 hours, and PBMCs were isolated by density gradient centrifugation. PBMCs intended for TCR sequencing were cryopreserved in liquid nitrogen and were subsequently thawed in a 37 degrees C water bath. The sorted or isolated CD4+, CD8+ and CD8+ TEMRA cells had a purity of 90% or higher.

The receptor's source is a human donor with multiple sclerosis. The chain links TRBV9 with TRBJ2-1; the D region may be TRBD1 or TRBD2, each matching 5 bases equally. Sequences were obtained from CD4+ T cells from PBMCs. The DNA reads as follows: TGTGCCAGCAGCGCCCGGGGCCGCGATGAGCAGTTCTTC. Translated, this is CASSARGRDEQFF.